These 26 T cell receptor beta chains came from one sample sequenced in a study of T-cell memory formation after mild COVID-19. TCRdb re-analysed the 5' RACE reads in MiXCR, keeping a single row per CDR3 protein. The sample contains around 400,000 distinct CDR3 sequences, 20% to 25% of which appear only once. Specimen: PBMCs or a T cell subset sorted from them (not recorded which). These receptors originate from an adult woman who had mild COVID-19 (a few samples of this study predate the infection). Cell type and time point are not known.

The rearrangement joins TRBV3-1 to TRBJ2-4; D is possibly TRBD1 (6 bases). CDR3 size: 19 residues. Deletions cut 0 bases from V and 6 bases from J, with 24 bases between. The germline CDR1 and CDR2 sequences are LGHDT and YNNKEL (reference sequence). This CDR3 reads CASSQDPTGSGFNRNIQYF. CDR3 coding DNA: TGTGCCAGCAGCCAAGACCCTACAGGGTCCGGGTTTAACAGAAACATTCAGTACTTC.

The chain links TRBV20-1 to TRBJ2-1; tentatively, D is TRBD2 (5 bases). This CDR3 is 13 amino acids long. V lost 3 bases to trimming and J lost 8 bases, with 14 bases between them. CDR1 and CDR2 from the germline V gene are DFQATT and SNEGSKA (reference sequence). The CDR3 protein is CSASLDSGDEQFF. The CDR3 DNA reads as TGCAGTGCTAGCTTGGACTCAGGAGATGAGCAGTTCTTC.

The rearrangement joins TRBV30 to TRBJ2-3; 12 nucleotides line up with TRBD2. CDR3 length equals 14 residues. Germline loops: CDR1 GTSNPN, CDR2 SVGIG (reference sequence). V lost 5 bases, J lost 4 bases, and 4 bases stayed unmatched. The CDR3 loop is CAWASGGAPDTQYF. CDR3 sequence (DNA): TGTGCCTGGGCTAGCGGGGGGGCCCCAGATACGCAGTATTTT.

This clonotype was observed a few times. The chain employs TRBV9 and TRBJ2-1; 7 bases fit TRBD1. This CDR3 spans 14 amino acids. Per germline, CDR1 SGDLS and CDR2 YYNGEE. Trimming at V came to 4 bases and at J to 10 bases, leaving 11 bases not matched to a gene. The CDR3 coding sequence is TGTGCCAGCAGCAAAGAAACAGGGGCGGAGGAGCAGTTCTTC. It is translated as CASSKETGAEEQFF.

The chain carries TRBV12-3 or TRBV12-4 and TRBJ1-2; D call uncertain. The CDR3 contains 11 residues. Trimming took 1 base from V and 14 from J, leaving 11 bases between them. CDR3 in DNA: TGTGCCAGCAGTTTAGGGGCAGGCCAAACCTTC. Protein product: CASSLGAGQTF.

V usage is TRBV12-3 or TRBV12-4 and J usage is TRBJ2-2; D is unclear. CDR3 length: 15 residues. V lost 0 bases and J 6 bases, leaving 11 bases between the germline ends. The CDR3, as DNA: TGTGCCAGCAGTTTAGCGCAAGGGCTTGCCGGGGAGCTGTTTTTT. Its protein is CASSLAQGLAGELFF.

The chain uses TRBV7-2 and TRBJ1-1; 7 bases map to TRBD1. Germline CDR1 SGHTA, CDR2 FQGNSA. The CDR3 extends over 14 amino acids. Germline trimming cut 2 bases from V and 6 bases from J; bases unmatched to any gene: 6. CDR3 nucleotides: TGTGCCAGCAGCTTAATCCAGGGGGATCCTGAAGCTTTCTTT. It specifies CASSLIQGDPEAFF. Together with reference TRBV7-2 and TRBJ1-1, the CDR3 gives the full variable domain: GAGVSQSPSNKVTEKGKDVELRCDPISGHTALYWYRQSLGQGLEFLIYFQGNSAPDKSGLPSDRFSAERTGGSVSTLTIQRTQQEDSAVYLCASSLIQGDPEAFFGQGTRLTVV.

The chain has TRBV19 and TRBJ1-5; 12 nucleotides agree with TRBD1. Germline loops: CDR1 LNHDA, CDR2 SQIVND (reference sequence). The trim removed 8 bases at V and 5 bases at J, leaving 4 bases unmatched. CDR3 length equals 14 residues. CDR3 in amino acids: CASGTGGTYQPQHF. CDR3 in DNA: TGTGCCAGTGGGACAGGGGGCACATATCAGCCCCAGCATTTT.

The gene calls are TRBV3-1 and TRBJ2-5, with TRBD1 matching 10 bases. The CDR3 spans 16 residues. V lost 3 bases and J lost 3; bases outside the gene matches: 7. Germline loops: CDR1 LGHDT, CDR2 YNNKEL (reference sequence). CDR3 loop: CASSHNAGTGEETQYF. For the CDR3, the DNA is TGTGCCAGCAGCCATAACGCCGGGACAGGGGAAGAGACCCAGTACTTC.

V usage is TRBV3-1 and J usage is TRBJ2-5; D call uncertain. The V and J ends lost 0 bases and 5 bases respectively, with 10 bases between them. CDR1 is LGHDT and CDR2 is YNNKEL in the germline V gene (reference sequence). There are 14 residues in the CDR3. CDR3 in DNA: TGTGCCAGCAGCCAAGAGGGCCTACGGGAGACCCAGTACTTC. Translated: CASSQEGLRETQYF.

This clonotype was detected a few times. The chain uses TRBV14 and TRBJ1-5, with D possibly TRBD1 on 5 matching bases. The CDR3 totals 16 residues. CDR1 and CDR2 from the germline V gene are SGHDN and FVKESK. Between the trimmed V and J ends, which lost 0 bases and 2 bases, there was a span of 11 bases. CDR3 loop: CASSQDRCRGNQPQHF. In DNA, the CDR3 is TGTGCCAGCAGCCAAGATAGGTGCAGGGGCAATCAGCCCCAGCATTTT.

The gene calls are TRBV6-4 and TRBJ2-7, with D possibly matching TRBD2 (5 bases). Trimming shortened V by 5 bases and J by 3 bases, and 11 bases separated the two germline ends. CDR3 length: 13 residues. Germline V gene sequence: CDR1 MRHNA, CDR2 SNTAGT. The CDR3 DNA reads TGTGCCAGCAGTCCCCGCGGACTCTACGAGCAGTACTTC. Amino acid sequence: CASSPRGLYEQYF.

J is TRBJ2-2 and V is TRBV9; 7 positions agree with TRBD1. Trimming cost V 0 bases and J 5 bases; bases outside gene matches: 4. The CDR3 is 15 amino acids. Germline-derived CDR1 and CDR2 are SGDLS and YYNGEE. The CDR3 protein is CASSVDEGATGELFF. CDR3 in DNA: TGTGCCAGCAGCGTAGACGAGGGGGCGACCGGGGAGCTGTTTTTT.

CDR3 loop: CATSYGLAGAETQYF. The CDR3 nucleotides are TGTGCCACCAGCTACGGACTAGCGGGAGCTGAGACCCAGTACTTC. V gene TRBV24-1 combines with J gene TRBJ2-5; TRBD2 matches at 13 bases. The germline gives CDR1 KGHDR, CDR2 SFDVKD. This CDR3 spans 15 amino acids. Trimming removed 7 bases from V and 5 bases from J; junction bases left unmatched: 6.

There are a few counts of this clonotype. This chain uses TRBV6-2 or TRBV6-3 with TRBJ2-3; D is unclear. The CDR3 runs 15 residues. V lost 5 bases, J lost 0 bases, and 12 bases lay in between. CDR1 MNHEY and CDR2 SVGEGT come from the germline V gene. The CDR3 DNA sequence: TGTGCCAGCAGTACCGGACGGATCAGCACAGATACGCAGTATTTT. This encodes CASSTGRISTDTQYF.

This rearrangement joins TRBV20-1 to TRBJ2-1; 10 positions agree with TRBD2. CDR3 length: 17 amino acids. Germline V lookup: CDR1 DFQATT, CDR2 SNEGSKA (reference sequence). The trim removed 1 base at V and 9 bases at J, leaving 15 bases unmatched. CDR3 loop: CSARGGPGSSGGGEQFF. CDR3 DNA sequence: TGCAGTGCTAGAGGGGGGCCTGGGTCTAGCGGGGGAGGTGAGCAGTTCTTC.

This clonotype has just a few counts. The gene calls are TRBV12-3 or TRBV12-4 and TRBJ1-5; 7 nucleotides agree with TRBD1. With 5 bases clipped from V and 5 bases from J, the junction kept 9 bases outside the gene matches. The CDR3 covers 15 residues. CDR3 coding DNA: TGTGCCAGCAGTCCCCCCATAGACAGGGATCAGCCCCAGCATTTT. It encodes CASSPPIDRDQPQHF.

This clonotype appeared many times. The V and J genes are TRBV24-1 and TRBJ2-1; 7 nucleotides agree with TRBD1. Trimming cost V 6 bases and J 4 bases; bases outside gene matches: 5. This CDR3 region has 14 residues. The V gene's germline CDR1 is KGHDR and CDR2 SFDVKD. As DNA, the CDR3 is TGTGCCACCAGTCGACAGGGCCCTTACAATGAGCAGTTCTTC. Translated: CATSRQGPYNEQFF.

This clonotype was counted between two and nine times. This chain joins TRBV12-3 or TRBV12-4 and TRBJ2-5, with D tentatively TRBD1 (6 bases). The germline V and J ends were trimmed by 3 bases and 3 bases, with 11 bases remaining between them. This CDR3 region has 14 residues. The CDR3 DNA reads TGTGCCAGCAGTTTCCGCAGGGGAAAAGAGACCCAGTACTTC. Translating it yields CASSFRRGKETQYF.

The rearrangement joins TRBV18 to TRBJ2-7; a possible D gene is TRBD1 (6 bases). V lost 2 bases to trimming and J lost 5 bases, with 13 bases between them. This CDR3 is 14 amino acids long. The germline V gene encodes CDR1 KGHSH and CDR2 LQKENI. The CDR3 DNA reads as TGTGCCAGCTCACCAGCAGCTGGGGGCCACGAGCAGTACTTC. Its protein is CASSPAAGGHEQYF.

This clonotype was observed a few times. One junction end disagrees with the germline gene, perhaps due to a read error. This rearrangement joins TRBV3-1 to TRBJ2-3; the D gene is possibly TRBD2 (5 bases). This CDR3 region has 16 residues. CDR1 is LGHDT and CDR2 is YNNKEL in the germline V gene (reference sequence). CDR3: CASRQEWRGSGSTQYF. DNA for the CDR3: TGTGCCAGCAGGCAAGAGTGGCGAGGGAGTGGGAGCACGCAGTATTTT.

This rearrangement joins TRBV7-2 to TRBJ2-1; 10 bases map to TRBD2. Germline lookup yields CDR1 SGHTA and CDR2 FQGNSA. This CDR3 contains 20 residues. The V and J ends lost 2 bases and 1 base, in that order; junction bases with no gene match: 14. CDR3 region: CASSLLYGAGGPQSYNEQFF. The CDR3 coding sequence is TGTGCCAGCAGCTTACTCTACGGAGCGGGAGGGCCACAGTCCTACAATGAGCAGTTCTTC. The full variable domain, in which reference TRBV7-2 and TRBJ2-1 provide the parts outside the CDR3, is GAGVSQSPSNKVTEKGKDVELRCDPISGHTALYWYRQSLGQGLEFLIYFQGNSAPDKSGLPSDRFSAERTGGSVSTLTIQRTQQEDSAVYLCASSLLYGAGGPQSYNEQFFGPGTRLTVL.

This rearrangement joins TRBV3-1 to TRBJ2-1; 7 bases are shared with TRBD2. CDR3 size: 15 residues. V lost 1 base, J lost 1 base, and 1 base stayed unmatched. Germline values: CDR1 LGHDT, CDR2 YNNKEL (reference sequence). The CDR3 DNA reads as TGTGCCAGCAGCCAAGGGGAGGGTTCCTACAATGAGCAGTTCTTC. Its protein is CASSQGEGSYNEQFF.

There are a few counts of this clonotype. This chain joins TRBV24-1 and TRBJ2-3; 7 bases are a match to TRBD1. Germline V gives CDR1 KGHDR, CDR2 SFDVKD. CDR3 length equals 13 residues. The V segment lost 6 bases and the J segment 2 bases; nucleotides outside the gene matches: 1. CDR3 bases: TGTGCCACCAGTCAGGGGGACACAGATACGCAGTATTTT. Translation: CATSQGDTDTQYF.

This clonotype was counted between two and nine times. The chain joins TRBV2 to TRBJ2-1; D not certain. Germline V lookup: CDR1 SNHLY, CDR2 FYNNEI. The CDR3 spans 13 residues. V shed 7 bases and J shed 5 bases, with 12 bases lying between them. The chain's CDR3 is CASTSRQNNEQFF. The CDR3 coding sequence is TGTGCCAGCACTTCTCGACAAAACAATGAGCAGTTCTTC.

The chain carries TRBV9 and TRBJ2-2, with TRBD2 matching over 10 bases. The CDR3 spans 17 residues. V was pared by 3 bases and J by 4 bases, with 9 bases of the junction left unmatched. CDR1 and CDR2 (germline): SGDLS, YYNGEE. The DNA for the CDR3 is TGTGCCAGCAGCGCCTCCTCTAGCGGGAGAGTCACCGGGGAGCTGTTTTTT. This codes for CASSASSSGRVTGELFF.